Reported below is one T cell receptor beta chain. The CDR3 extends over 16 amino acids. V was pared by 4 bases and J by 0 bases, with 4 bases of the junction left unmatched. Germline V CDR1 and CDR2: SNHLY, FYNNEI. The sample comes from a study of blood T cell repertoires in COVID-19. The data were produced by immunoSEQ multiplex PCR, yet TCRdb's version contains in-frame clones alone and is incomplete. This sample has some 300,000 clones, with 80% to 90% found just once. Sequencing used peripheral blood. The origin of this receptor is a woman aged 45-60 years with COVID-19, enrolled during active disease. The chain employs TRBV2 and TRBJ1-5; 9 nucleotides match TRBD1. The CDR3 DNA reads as TGTGCCAGCAGTGCGGGACAGGGCTATAGCAATCAGCCCCAGCATTTT. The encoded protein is CASSAGQGYSNQPQHF. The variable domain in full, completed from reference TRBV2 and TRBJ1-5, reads EPEVTQTPSHQVTQMGQEVILRCVPISNHLYFYWYRQILGQKVEFLVSFYNNEISEKSEIFDDQFSVERPDGSNFTLKIRSTKLEDSAMYFCASSAGQGYSNQPQHFGDGTRLSIL.